This TCR beta chain was retrieved from a study of post-analysis software for immune sequencing data (dated by TCRdb to about 2015). For the study in its entirety: The recorded disease courses included relapsing-remitting, secondary progressive and progressive-relapsing multiple sclerosis, and some patients had no subtype annotation. The multiple sclerosis patient repertoires were compared with 11 previously published healthy control repertoires from donors aged about 6 to 26 years. A subset of samples was prepared in parallel using single-end sample barcoding, then pooled and co-amplified after Illumina adapter ligation. Overall study results and their limits: Several TRBV segments, including TRBV5-6, TRBV5-1 and TRBV20-1, were significantly more frequent in patients than controls. The control group was slightly older than the multiple sclerosis patient group. When samples were clustered directly using the F measure, samples prepared in the same batch co-clustered strongly, which prompted a batch-effect correction. Multiple sclerosis patients had significantly lower normalized Chao1 diversity than controls, a result that suggests substantial peripheral T-cell clonal expansion.

From a lookup of the germline V gene, CDR1 and CDR2 are SQVTM and ANQGSEA. Trimming at the junction amounts to 7 bases on V and 4 bases on J, and the germline ends lie 19 bases apart. The CDR3 has 14 amino acids, counting the end cysteine and phenylalanine. Only the CDR3 DNA is retained, 42 bases long and in frame from the first base. In its sample, this clonotype was seen a few times. Its antigen target is currently unknown. No base qualities exist here, and no much larger clone lies one base off it. Library prep was done by PCR. TCRdb records Illumina HiSeq 2500 as the sequencer. To reduce PCR and sequencing biases, unique molecular identifiers were built into the TCR beta cDNA libraries. Per 1 to 10 million input T cells, roughly 500,000 cDNA molecules were obtained, such that each molecule approximated one T cell. The same protocol used for the earlier healthy control dataset was applied to prepare and sequence the patient libraries. Within a given batch, samples were prepared together, multiplexed and sequenced on the same HiSeq lane. In the source study's methods: Raw barcoded reads were processed with MIGEC, and single-read molecular identifier groups were discarded before consensus assembly and CDR3 extraction. Clonotype tables were post-analysed with VDJtools, normalizing diversity by down-sampling all datasets to the smallest sample size. Repertoire overlap clustering matched CDR3 amino acid but not nucleotide sequences to correct batch-related cross-sample contamination. The public reads were reanalyzed by TCRdb: fastp trimming at Q25, MiXCR alignment, in-frame beta chains only. Rows are combined by CDR3 protein, so each entry shows the most common genes and DNA. The V and J calls and clone size come from TCRdb's table, not from the authors' own analysis. Within this sample are more than 450,000 distinct CDR3 sequences, with around 31% of them counted one time only. Of the sample, approximately 6% is held by the ten largest clones.

TCR beta repertoires were profiled from peripheral blood of 13 young patients with multiple sclerosis to demonstrate the VDJtools post-analysis software. Multiple sclerosis patients were children and adolescents aged roughly 6 to 16 years. The sequence links TRBV29-1 to TRBJ1-1; the D gene identity is not certain. This clonotype was obtained from a girl aged 2-17 years with multiple sclerosis. The sample consisted of blood. The CDR3 loop reads CSASQARLGTEAFF. The sequenced DNA: TGCAGCGCATCCCAGGCCAGGCTGGGCACTGAAGCTTTCTTT.